The T cell receptor beta chain described here comes from a study of cytomegalovirus exposure and HLA in healthy donors. PCR was performed using 60 Vbeta and 13 Jbeta primers. TCRdb's copy holds only in-frame clones and misses some; the assay was immunoSEQ multiplex PCR. The listing records under 200,000 clones. Germline V gene sequence: CDR1 SQVTM, CDR2 ANQGSEA. There are 13 residues in the CDR3. Between the trimmed V and J ends, which lost 6 bases and 6 bases, there was a span of 15 bases. The sequence came from a man aged 25-45 years in good health and CMV-seronegative. Sequences were obtained from PBMCs. The chain is built from TRBV29-1 and TRBJ1-5; no definite D call. CDR3 protein: CSVGGFEGQPQHF. In DNA, the CDR3 is TGCAGCGTGGGCGGGTTCGAGGGTCAGCCCCAGCATTTT.